Listed below are T cell receptor beta chains from one sample, sequenced in a study of blood T cell repertoires in COVID-19. Measured with immunoSEQ multiplex PCR; TCRdb has only the in-frame clones, and not every one. This sample carries a few hundred thousand clones, less than 85% of them seen once, and the ten largest clones take about 5%. Sample: peripheral blood. Receptors originate from a man in his fifties or sixties who had recovered from COVID-19. Both conserved end residues are part of each CDR3.

v_call cdr3_length cdr3_aa
TRBV6-1 16 CASSEGASGLGQPQHF
TRBV10-2 15 CASSITSGSRETQYF
TRBV5-4 15 CASSQGQGLGETQYF
TRBV11-2 16 CASSLAADPSLGAQYF
TRBV5-4 16 CASSPGRGGSRNEQFF
TRBV2 14 CASKLQGGWTEAFF
TRBV2 11 CASTGGTGQFF
TRBV25-1 15 CASSEFRQGKGGYTF
TRBV5-1 16 CASSLALGQGTDTQYF
TRBV5-1 14 CASSLVSGGNEQFF
TRBV12-3/TRBV12-4 11 CASSERLDPFF
TRBV6-4 18 CASSVVWRGGRWTGELFF
TRBV10-1 15 CASSEVAGRDYEQYF
TRBV7-9 16 CASSSGQYRLTDTQYF
TRBV7-9 15 CASSSLAVGGGELFF
TRBV2 15 CASSDLGTRGYEQYF
TRBV7-8 14 CASSESGNRAEAFF
TRBV21-1 19 CASSKMWRVGVETLYEQYF
TRBV15 16 CATSRDLGGRANEQYF
TRBV7-9 13 CASSLETANEQFF
TRBV5-5 15 CASSLVQVVGNGYTF
TRBV6-1 16 CASSVYPVEGDYEQYF
TRBV5-8 16 CASSSGQGFYAGELFF
TRBV5-1 16 CASSLGGQGAQETQYF
TRBV5-4 14 CASSPGTGVYEQYF
TRBV25-1 16 CASSPGTSSQFNEQFF
TRBV5-1 17 CASSWDRGRSGANVLTF
TRBV2 14 CASTERAMAGELFF
TRBV10-2 13 CASRREGQNTQYF
TRBV11-2 14 CASSLGRGLGIQYF
TRBV30 12 CAWTSGPYEQYF
TRBV7-3 13 CASSFGVTGELFF
TRBV3-1/TRBV3-2 15 CASSQQGTSTDTQYF
TRBV3-1/TRBV3-2 17 CASSQGGVTSHRQGPFF
TRBV4-1 16 CASSQDPGNSNQPQHF
TRBV7-2 17 CASSSRSGRSPQETQYF
TRBV2 15 CASSENRVGNQPQHF
TRBV19 13 CASRGQGQETQYF
TRBV7-9 15 CASSAPGLRSYEQYF
TRBV28 17 CASSSPGDPSKWYGYTF
TRBV5-1 13 CASSLGTGEKLFF
TRBV18 13 CASSEGQGVGTFF
TRBV5-6 16 CASSLVASGSYNEQFF
TRBV11-3 13 CASSFEGNTEAFF
TRBV6-6 16 CASSLGQGTSGNTIYF